What follows are 7 T cell receptor beta chains derived from one specimen sequenced in a study of blood T cell repertoires in COVID-19. This table comes from immunoSEQ multiplex PCR, and its TCRdb copy is limited to in-frame clones, with some not included. Among hundreds of thousands of clones listed, roughly 90% were seen once. Source material: peripheral blood. The receptors shown here come from a young man with COVID-19, enrolled during active disease.

The CDR3 region has the DNA TGTGCCACCAGTGAGCCCGGGACTAGCCTCACCGGGGAGCTGTTTTTT. Protein product: CATSEPGTSLTGELFF. This chain connects TRBV24-1 to TRBJ2-2, with 9 positions matching TRBD2. CDR1 KGHDR and CDR2 SFDVKD come from the germline V gene. This CDR3 comprises 16 residues. Trimming took 4 bases from V and 4 from J; bases not matched to a gene: 6.

This chain links TRBV11-2 with TRBJ2-4; D is perhaps TRBD1 (9 bases). CDR1 SGHAT and CDR2 FQNNGV come from the germline V gene. Trimming left V 0 bases short and J 4 bases short, with 25 bases between. This CDR3 is built from 20 residues. The CDR3 here is CASSLDFGTGTGLGKNIQYF. As DNA, the CDR3 is TGTGCCAGCAGCTTAGATTTCGGGACAGGGACGGGACTAGGTAAAAACATTCAGTACTTC.

This clone has more than one count but fewer than ten. The genes are TRBV7-9 and TRBJ1-6; no clear D gene. The length of the CDR3 is 13 residues. CDR1 is SEHNR, CDR2 FQNEAQ, per germline (reference sequence). Trimming removed 2 bases from V and 9 bases from J, with 8 bases in between. The CDR3 DNA is TGTGCCAGCAGCTTATATAGCACTTCACCCCTCCACTTT. Its protein product is CASSLYSTSPLHF.

This clone was seen a few times. The genes are TRBV6-1 and TRBJ2-7; TRBD2 agrees at 12 bases. This CDR3 comprises 16 residues. Per germline, CDR1 MNHNS and CDR2 SASEGT. V shed 3 bases and J 6 bases; nucleotides not matched to a gene: 9. The CDR3 loop is CASSEKLAGGLREQYF. DNA of the CDR3: TGTGCCAGCAGTGAGAAACTAGCGGGAGGTCTCCGCGAGCAGTACTTC.

This chain links TRBV7-9 with TRBJ2-1; TRBD2 aligns across 7 bases. Germline V gene data show CDR1 as SEHNR and CDR2 as FQNEAQ (reference sequence). V trimming: 0 bases; J trimming: 5 bases; junction bases outside the gene matches: 10. The CDR3 has 17 amino acids. The CDR3 region has the DNA TGTGCCAGCAGCTTAGCAACTGGCGGGAGCCTCGACAATGAGCAGTTCTTC. It yields the protein CASSLATGGSLDNEQFF.

The chain couples TRBV5-1 to TRBJ1-4, with a tentative D call TRBD1 (6 bases). This CDR3 comprises 14 residues. V lost 3 bases, J lost 6 bases, and 12 bases lay in between. Germline values: CDR1 SGHRS, CDR2 YFSETQ. Written as DNA, the CDR3 is TGCGCCAGCAGCTCCGACAGGTCGGATGAAAAACTGTTTTTT. It encodes CASSSDRSDEKLFF.

This sequence joins TRBV4-1 and TRBJ1-2, with TRBD1 matching 7 bases. With 3 bases clipped from V and 8 bases from J, the junction kept 21 bases outside the gene matches. CDR1 is MGHRA, CDR2 YSYEKL, per germline. The CDR3 contains 18 residues. The CDR3: CASSQHPTTGTLVQGYTF. In DNA form, the CDR3 reads TGCGCCAGCAGCCAGCACCCGACGACAGGGACTCTAGTTCAGGGCTACACCTTC.